This T cell receptor (beta chain) was profiled in a study of technical replicates of blood from several donors. V lost 3 bases, J lost 1 base, and 6 bases lay in between. The CDR3 covers 13 residues. The germline gives CDR1 SGHNT, CDR2 YENEEA. Here immunoSEQ multiplex PCR was the method, and the copy in TCRdb shows in-frame clones only, minus some. The sample holds about 85,000 clones, about 95% seen once. Material: T cells isolated from PBMCs. The chain links TRBV11-3 to TRBJ1-2; D gene unclear. The sequence came from a human donor in good health. CDR3 sequence (DNA): TGTGCCAGCAGCTTTACATATAACTATGGCTACACCTTC. Its protein product is CASSFTYNYGYTF. Variable domain in full (rest from reference TRBV11-3 and TRBJ1-2): EAGVVQSPRYKIIEKKQPVAFWCNPISGHNTLYWYLQNLGQGPELLIRYENEEAVDDSQLPKDRFSAERLKGVDSTLKIQPAELGDSAVYLCASSFTYNYGYTFGSGTRLTVV.